This TCR beta chain is drawn from a study of PD-1 blockade in classical Hodgkin lymphoma. Study-wide context: A 3 mg/kg intravenous dose of nivolumab was received by patients every 2 weeks.

This sample's time point: cycle 4 day 1 (C4D1), after more than five weeks of nivolumab. Brentuximab vedotin exposure varied, and every patient relapsed after autologous stem cell transplantation. CDR3 length equals 15 residues. The ends were cut back, 2 bases at V and 0 bases at J, with 9 bases in the middle. CDR1 is SGHDT and CDR2 is YYEEEE in the germline V gene. Method: immunoSEQ multiplex PCR; TCRdb's copy keeps in-frame clones and lacks some. The table includes about 30,000 clones, 81% detected once. This specimen was peripheral blood mononuclear cells (PBMCs), taken before the fourth cycle of nivolumab. The chain has TRBV5-6 and TRBJ2-4, with D possibly being TRBD1 (5 bases). This clonotype originated in a human donor with classical Hodgkin lymphoma. In nucleotides, the CDR3 is TGTGCCAGCAGCTTTACAGGCCAAGCCAAAAACATTCAGTACTTC. Translating gives CASSFTGQAKNIQYF.